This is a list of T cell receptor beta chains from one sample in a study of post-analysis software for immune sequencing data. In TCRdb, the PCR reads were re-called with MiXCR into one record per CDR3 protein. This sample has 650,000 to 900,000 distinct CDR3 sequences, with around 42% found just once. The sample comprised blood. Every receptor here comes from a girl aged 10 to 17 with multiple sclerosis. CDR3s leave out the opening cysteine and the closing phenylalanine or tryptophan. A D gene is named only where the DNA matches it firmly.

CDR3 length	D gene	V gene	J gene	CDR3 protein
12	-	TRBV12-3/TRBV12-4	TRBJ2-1	ASSSRDFGVEQF
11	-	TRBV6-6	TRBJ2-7	ASITNPLYEQY
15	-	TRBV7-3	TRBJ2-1	AGSPGRWTRNYNEQF
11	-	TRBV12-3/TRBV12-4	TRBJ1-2	ASSLRGRGGYT
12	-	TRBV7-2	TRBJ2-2	ASSPPVDTGELF
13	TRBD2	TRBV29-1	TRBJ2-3	SAGTGLAGDDTQY
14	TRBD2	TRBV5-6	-	ASTPRGLAGDYEQY
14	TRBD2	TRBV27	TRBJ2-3	ASSSPLRLAPDTQY
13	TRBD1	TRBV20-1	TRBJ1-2	SARDRWTGGYGYT
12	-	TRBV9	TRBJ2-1	ASSVDASGDEQF
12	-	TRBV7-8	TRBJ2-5	ASSLDGGQETQY
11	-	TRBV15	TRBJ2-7	ATSSGIAVEQY
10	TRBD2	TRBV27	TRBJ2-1	ASRASGRAWF
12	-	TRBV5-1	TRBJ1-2	ASSWASENYGYT
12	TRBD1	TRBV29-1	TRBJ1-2	SVYGTGDFYGYT
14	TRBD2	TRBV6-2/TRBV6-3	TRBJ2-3	ASSYISGGSRGTQY
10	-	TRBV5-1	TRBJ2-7	ASRVSSYEQY
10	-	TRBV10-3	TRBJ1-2	AIIRVTYGYT
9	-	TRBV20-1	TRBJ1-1	SARGNTEAF
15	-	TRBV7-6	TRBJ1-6	ASSTAGTRGFGSPLH
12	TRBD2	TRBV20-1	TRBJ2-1	SAQPLAGVYEQF
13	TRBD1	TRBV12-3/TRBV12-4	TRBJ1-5	ASSLRTGSNQPQH
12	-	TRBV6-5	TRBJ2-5	ASSRTANQETQY
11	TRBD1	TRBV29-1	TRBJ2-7	STGEGIEYEQY
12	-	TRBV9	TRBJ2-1	ASSAQGFYNEQF